This entry lists 32 T cell receptor beta chains sequenced from one sample in a study of Graves' ophthalmopathy and Graves' hyperthyroidism. Beta-chain TCR CDR3 regions were amplified from RNA transcripts. HTBI-primed RT-PCR formed the first round, and a multiplex PCR formed the second. TCRdb ran MiXCR on the multiplex PCR reads and lists one entry per CDR3 protein. The sample includes fewer than 350,000 distinct CDR3 sequences, about a sixth seen only once; the top ten take 9% to 15%. Sequenced input: peripheral blood. The receptors shown here come from an adult man with Graves' ophthalmopathy.

This clonotype was counted ten times or more. The J gene is TRBJ1-2, the V gene TRBV27; tentative D call: TRBD1 (6 bases). The CDR3 runs 15 residues. From germline, CDR1 is MNHEY and CDR2 SMNVEV (reference sequence). The V end was cut by 3 bases, the J end by 4 bases, with 15 bases between. Here the CDR3 reads CASSFHRERGYGYTF. The CDR3 DNA reads as TGTGCCAGCAGTTTCCACAGGGAGCGCGGCTATGGCTACACCTTC.

The sample holds many counts of this clonotype. The rearrangement links TRBV9 to TRBJ2-2, with TRBD2 matching 8 bases. Germline assignment: CDR1 SGDLS and CDR2 YYNGEE. Trimming took 4 bases from V and 1 from J; bases not matched to a gene: 6. The CDR3 is 16 amino acids. DNA of the CDR3: TGTGCCAGCAGCACCAGCGGGAGCTTGAACACCGGGGAGCTGTTTTTT. Translating it yields CASSTSGSLNTGELFF.

The rearrangement uses TRBV28 and TRBJ2-5; D uncertain. V was clipped by 5 bases and J by 2 bases, with 18 bases between them. This CDR3 is built from 16 residues. The germline V gene encodes CDR1 MDHEN and CDR2 SYDVKM. The CDR3 nucleotides are TGTGCCAGCAGTCCATTGGTCGCGGTCGTACAAGAGACCCAGTACTTC. Residues: CASSPLVAVVQETQYF.

This chain joins TRBV11-2 and TRBJ2-7; 9 bases map to TRBD1. The CDR3 sequence is 16 residues long. The V segment lost 3 bases and the J segment 2 bases; nucleotides outside the gene matches: 8. Germline V gene lookup returns CDR1 SGHAT and CDR2 FQNNGV. In DNA form, the CDR3 reads TGTGCCAGCAGCTTGAGGTTTGGGACAGGGACCTACGAGCAGTACTTC. Protein: CASSLRFGTGTYEQYF.

This clonotype was picked up a small number of times. A much larger clone is a single base away; this may be a read error. The final CDR3 position lacks the conserved phenylalanine or tryptophan, pointing to a likely read error. The chain carries TRBV5-1 and TRBJ1-3; D gene unclear. This CDR3 is 15 amino acids long. V shed 1 base and J shed 0 bases, with 8 bases lying between them. Germline V gene sequence: CDR1 SGHRS, CDR2 YFSETQ. As DNA, the CDR3 is TGCGCCAGCAGCTTGAACAGTCCCTCTGGAAACACCATATATCTT. The encoded protein is CASSLNSPSGNTIYL.

The chain employs TRBV20-1 and TRBJ2-7; D might be TRBD2 (6 bases). The V end was cut by 6 bases, the J end by 7 bases, with 25 bases between. CDR3 length: 15 residues. CDR1 is DFQATT, CDR2 SNEGSKA, per germline (reference sequence). CDR3 nucleotides: TGCAGTGCACCACCTTTGACCGAGATTCTAGCGGAGCAGTACTTC. Encoded protein: CSAPPLTEILAEQYF.

This chain connects TRBV7-2 to TRBJ1-1; D uncertain. The CDR3 spans 15 residues. Germline V gene lookup returns CDR1 SGHTA and CDR2 FQGNSA. Trimming took 5 bases from V and 0 from J, leaving 13 bases between them. The CDR3 coding sequence is TGTGCCAGCAGCCTAGGAGCAGGATTGAACACTGAAGCTTTCTTT. Encoded protein: CASSLGAGLNTEAFF.

At least ten counts were recorded for this clonotype. The CDR3 spells CASSRDPLGLFF. CDR3 coding DNA: TGTGCCAGCAGCCGAGACCCCTTGGGGCTGTTTTTT. The chain carries TRBV7-9 and TRBJ2-2; D unresolved. The CDR3 has 12 residues. CDR1 and CDR2 (germline): SEHNR, FQNEAQ (reference sequence). V was trimmed by 5 bases and J by 13 bases, leaving 14 bases between them.

This clonotype came up many times. The chain carries TRBV2 and TRBJ1-6, with 7 bases aligning to TRBD1. The length of the CDR3 is 14 residues. Germline CDR1 and CDR2: SNHLY and FYNNEI. Germline trimming cut 5 bases from V and 6 bases from J; bases unmatched to any gene: 4. CDR3 nucleotides: TGTGCCAGCAGTTCCAGGGGGACTAATTCACCCCTCCACTTT. Its protein is CASSSRGTNSPLHF.

This clonotype appeared many times. This sequence joins TRBV7-3 and TRBJ2-2, with 9 nucleotides matching TRBD2. The V and J ends lost 3 bases and 4 bases, in that order; junction bases with no gene match: 3. The germline V gene encodes CDR1 SGHTA and CDR2 FQGTGA. The CDR3 extends over 15 amino acids. The CDR3 DNA sequence: TGTGCCAGCAGCTTTAGCGGGGGCCTCACCGGGGAGCTGTTTTTT. Translated: CASSFSGGLTGELFF.

This clonotype was seen repeatedly, ten times or more. In nucleotides, the CDR3 is TGTGCCAGCAGCTTAGTAAGCGGGCGCGAGCAGTACTTC. The encoded protein is CASSLVSGREQYF. V and J are TRBV13 and TRBJ2-7; tentative D call: TRBD2 (6 bases). Germline V lookup: CDR1 PRHDT, CDR2 FYEKMQ (reference sequence). V was trimmed by 1 base and J by 6 bases, leaving 10 bases between them. This CDR3 is built from 13 residues.

The J gene is TRBJ2-5, the V gene TRBV6-1; 12 bases map to TRBD2. CDR1 is MNHNS, CDR2 SASEGT, per germline. CDR3 length equals 18 residues. Trimming at V came to 0 bases and at J to 5 bases, leaving 10 bases not matched to a gene. CDR3 protein: CASSEALGVLAGGETQYF. The DNA of the CDR3 is TGTGCCAGCAGTGAAGCTTTGGGCGTCCTAGCGGGAGGGGAGACCCAGTACTTC.

This clonotype was counted many times. The chain uses TRBV5-1 and TRBJ1-1; D gene unclear. V was cut by 3 bases and J by 1 base, with 13 bases left in between. This CDR3 has 15 residues. Germline V gives CDR1 SGHRS, CDR2 YFSETQ. For the CDR3, the DNA is TGCGCCAGCAGCTCCGACGGAATGGGGAACACTGAAGCTTTCTTT. Protein product: CASSSDGMGNTEAFF.

This clonotype was seen repeatedly, ten times or more. V usage is TRBV15 and J usage is TRBJ1-5, with D tentatively TRBD1 (5 bases). Looked up from germline, CDR1 is LNHNV and CDR2 is YYDKDF (reference sequence). The germline V and J ends were trimmed by 0 bases and 7 bases, with 13 bases remaining between them. The CDR3 totals 15 residues. The CDR3 sequence is CATSRDGKGKQPQHF. CDR3 in DNA: TGTGCCACCAGCAGAGATGGAAAGGGGAAACAGCCCCAGCATTTT.

The chain combines TRBV28 with TRBJ2-7, with 9 nucleotides matching TRBD1. The V gene's germline CDR1 is MDHEN and CDR2 SYDVKM. The CDR3 is made up of 14 amino acids. V lost 7 bases and J lost 5; bases outside the gene matches: 9. The CDR3 DNA sequence: TGTGCCAGCAAAAAAGGGACAGGGTTCCACGAGCAGTACTTC. It is translated as CASKKGTGFHEQYF.

This clonotype was recorded many times. The chain carries TRBV20-1 and TRBJ2-7, with 7 positions matching TRBD2. Germline lookup yields CDR1 DFQATT and CDR2 SNEGSKA (reference sequence). V was pared by 0 bases and J by 4 bases, with 12 bases of the junction left unmatched. The CDR3 is 16 amino acids. In nucleotides, the CDR3 is TGCAGTGCTAGAGATCGGGCTAGCGGAAAACTTTACGAGCAGTACTTC. This encodes CSARDRASGKLYEQYF.

This clonotype was observed many times. The chain couples TRBV9 to TRBJ2-5; 13 bases are shared with TRBD2. Trimming removed 2 bases from V and 4 bases from J; junction bases left unmatched: 14. Germline V lookup: CDR1 SGDLS, CDR2 YYNGEE. The length of the CDR3 is 19 residues. In DNA, the CDR3 is TGTGCCAGCAGCGTTAGAGCCGGGACTAGCGGGGCAACAGGAGAGACCCAGTACTTC. Translation gives CASSVRAGTSGATGETQYF.

The sample holds a few counts of this clonotype. The chain combines TRBV11-1 with TRBJ2-5; TRBD2 aligns across 7 bases. Trimming removed 5 bases from V and 2 bases from J; junction bases left unmatched: 8. Germline CDR1 and CDR2: SGHAT and FQDESV (reference sequence). CDR3 length: 15 residues. The CDR3 sequence is CASSVTGTIQETQYF. The CDR3 nucleotides read TGTGCCAGCAGCGTTACCGGGACTATACAAGAGACCCAGTACTTC.

This clonotype occurred many times. The chain is built from TRBV28 and TRBJ1-6; D uncertain. The CDR3 has 14 residues. CDR1 is MDHEN, CDR2 SYDVKM, per germline. Trimming cost V 7 bases and J 8 bases, with 15 bases left between them. The DNA of the CDR3 is TGTGCCAGCAATCCAGGAGTCCCTTATTCACCCCTCCACTTT. This sequence encodes CASNPGVPYSPLHF.

This clonotype was counted between two and nine times. The chain has TRBV6-2 or TRBV6-3 and TRBJ2-7, with 10 nucleotides matching TRBD2. V lost 2 bases, J lost 11 bases, and 0 bases stayed unmatched. Germline CDR1 reads MNHEY; CDR2 reads SVGEGT. The CDR3 has 11 residues. The DNA for the CDR3 is TGTGCCAGCAGTTACGGGACTAGCGAGTACTTC. It yields the protein CASSYGTSEYF.

This clonotype was counted at least ten times. The chain carries TRBV5-8 and TRBJ1-2; 8 bases align to TRBD1. V lost 3 bases to trimming and J lost 4 bases; unmatched junction nucleotides: 8. The CDR3 extends over 15 amino acids. Germline loops: CDR1 SGHTS, CDR2 YDEGEE. CDR3: CASSSRDRTVYGYTF. CDR3 DNA sequence: TGTGCCAGCAGCTCAAGGGACAGGACAGTCTATGGCTACACCTTC.

This clonotype occurred many times. The chain recombines TRBV6-1 with TRBJ2-7, with no clear D. Deletions cut 7 bases from V and 5 bases from J, with 21 bases between. The CDR3 loop spans 15 amino acids. The V gene's germline CDR1 is MNHNS and CDR2 SASEGT. In DNA form, the CDR3 reads TGTGCCAGCAACGCAAACCCTATGCATTTCCACGAGCAGTACTTC. Its translation: CASNANPMHFHEQYF.

The chain combines TRBV12-3 or TRBV12-4 with TRBJ1-2; 9 nucleotides match TRBD1. The V segment lost 6 bases and the J segment 7 bases; nucleotides outside the gene matches: 6. CDR3 length equals 13 residues. CDR3 amino acids: CASSRTGALGYTF. The CDR3 DNA is TGTGCCAGCAGCCGGACAGGGGCTCTTGGCTACACCTTC.

This clonotype was counted ten times or more. This chain links TRBV19 with TRBJ2-6; 11 bases match TRBD1. Per the germline V gene, CDR1 is LNHDA and CDR2 is SQIVND (reference sequence). The trim removed 4 bases at V and 2 bases at J, leaving 4 bases unmatched. CDR3 length: 17 residues. The DNA of the CDR3 is TGTGCCAGTAGTACCCGGACAGGGGGCGCTGGGGCCAACGTCCTGACTTTC. Translation: CASSTRTGGAGANVLTF. The full variable domain, rest sourced from reference TRBV19 and TRBJ2-6, is DGGITQSPKYLFRKEGQNVTLSCEQNLNHDAMYWYRQDPGQGLRLIYYSQIVNDFQKGDIAEGYSVSREKKESFPLTVTSAQKNPTAFYLCASSTRTGGAGANVLTFGAGSRLTVL.

The chain is built from TRBV20-1 and TRBJ2-2, with D hard to call. The V gene lost 3 bases and the J gene lost 1 base, with 6 bases spanning the gap. This CDR3 spans 13 amino acids. Germline values: CDR1 DFQATT, CDR2 SNEGSKA (reference sequence). DNA for the CDR3: TGCAGTGCTAGGGAAATGAACACCGGGGAGCTGTTTTTT. As protein: CSAREMNTGELFF.

This clonotype was recorded at least ten times. The genes are TRBV9 and TRBJ2-3; D ambiguous. This CDR3 is 16 amino acids long. Between the trimmed V and J ends, which lost 0 bases and 4 bases, there was a span of 15 bases. The germline V gene has CDR1 SGDLS and CDR2 YYNGEE. CDR3 in amino acids: CASSVGLDQWADTQYF. CDR3 sequence (DNA): TGTGCCAGCAGCGTAGGATTGGACCAATGGGCAGATACGCAGTATTTT.

The chain joins TRBV6-2 or TRBV6-3 to TRBJ2-7, with D perhaps being TRBD1 or TRBD2 (5 bases each). CDR1 and CDR2 from the germline V gene are MNHEY and SVGEGT. The CDR3 consists of 13 residues. The V end was cut by 6 bases, the J end by 2 bases, with 11 bases between. The CDR3 loop reads CASSRDGTYEQYF. The CDR3 DNA follows: TGTGCCAGCAGCCGGGACGGAACCTACGAGCAGTACTTC.

This clonotype has a count of ten or more. The chain carries TRBV28 and TRBJ2-3; 9 nucleotides line up with TRBD1. V shed 6 bases, J shed 3 bases, and the junction held 19 bases outside the gene matches. Germline assignment: CDR1 MDHEN and CDR2 SYDVKM. The CDR3 has 19 amino acids. The CDR3 nucleotides read TGTGCCAGCAGACCCGGGACAGGGAGGGTGGTATCGGGGACAGATACGCAGTATTTT. Translation gives CASRPGTGRVVSGTDTQYF.

This clonotype occurred many times. The chain combines TRBV6-5 with TRBJ1-1; 8 bases are shared with TRBD1. Trimming cost V 4 bases and J 3 bases; bases outside gene matches: 7. Germline CDR1 is MNHEY and CDR2 is SVGAGI. CDR3 length: 15 amino acids. The CDR3, as DNA: TGTGCCAGCAGTTGGGCGACAGGGGTCGACACTGAAGCTTTCTTT. This gives the protein CASSWATGVDTEAFF.

The genes are TRBV6-2 or TRBV6-3 and TRBJ2-5; D perhaps matches TRBD2 (5 bases). The CDR3 runs 15 residues. Germline CDR1 and CDR2: MNHEY and SVGEGT. Trimming took off 7 bases at V and 5 bases at J, with 20 bases between the two ends. The CDR3: CASTLDSGLIETQYF. The CDR3 DNA reads TGTGCCAGCACACTAGATTCAGGTCTTATCGAGACCCAGTACTTC.

The gene calls are TRBV6-1 and TRBJ1-1; D gene uncertain. Germline values: CDR1 MNHNS, CDR2 SASEGT. The V gene lost 3 bases and the J gene lost 5 bases, with 10 bases spanning the gap. The CDR3 runs to 13 residues. The CDR3 DNA is TGTGCCAGCAGTGATACCGGGAGGACTGAAGCTTTCTTT. Amino acids: CASSDTGRTEAFF.

Concerning this clonotype itself: This may come from a read error, since a much larger clone is one base off. V and J are TRBV2 and TRBJ2-2; D is tentatively TRBD1 or TRBD2 (5 bases each). Germline loops: CDR1 SNHLY, CDR2 FYNNEI. V was clipped by 5 bases and J by 8 bases, with 12 bases between them. The CDR3 is 13 amino acids. As DNA, the CDR3 is TGTGCCAGCAGTCGGACCTGGGGGGGGGAGCTGTTTTTT. Protein: CASSRTWGGELFF. Complete variable domain (other parts from reference TRBV2 and TRBJ2-2): EPEVTQTPSHQVTQMGQEVILRCVPISNHLYFYWYRQILGQKVEFLVSFYNNEISEKSEIFDDQFSVERPDGSNFTLKIRSTKLEDSAMYFCASSRTWGGELFFGEGSRLTVL.